These T cell receptor beta chains were read from a single sample in a study of a mutant IDH1 vaccine in newly diagnosed glioma. Repertoires were generated with immunoSEQ multiplex PCR, while TCRdb's copy carries only in-frame clones and drops some. The data hold 50,000 to 75,000 clones, with approximately 79% observed a single time. Their cognate antigens are unknown. Sample: PBMCs, taken from a glioma patient whose treatment included an IDH1 peptide vaccine. These receptors were taken from a woman between 50 and 59 years old with glioma. Each CDR3 is given with its conserved first and last residue. D genes are given only for firm matches.

D,V,J,CDR3
TRBD2,TRBV9,TRBJ2-3,CASSVPSGGRFTDTQYF
TRBD1,TRBV29-1,TRBJ1-1,CSSPTGTEAFF
-,TRBV27,TRBJ2-2,CASSLNTGELFF
-,TRBV6-1,TRBJ1-5,CASSYFPEGAQPQHF
-,TRBV11-3,TRBJ1-2,CASSLAHNYGYTF
-,TRBV14,TRBJ1-1,CASSQVGELFSMNTEAFF
-,TRBV5-1,TRBJ2-7,CASSYLGPFRDEQYF
-,TRBV7-8,TRBJ2-7,CASSLRPGEQYF
-,TRBV4-3,TRBJ1-6,CASSQFRNSPLHF
-,TRBV6-1,TRBJ2-7,CASSLSSYEQYF
-,TRBV4-2,TRBJ2-7,CASSQDSSPEEQYF
-,TRBV19,TRBJ1-2,CASWGYGYTF
-,TRBV9,TRBJ2-2,CASSLARYTGELFF
-,TRBV9,TRBJ1-5,CASSVEGVNQPQHF
-,TRBV7-3,TRBJ2-3,CASSLGHSTDTQYF
TRBD2,TRBV7-9,TRBJ2-7,CASSLELAGALQYF
-,TRBV15,TRBJ2-3,CATSTRQSDTDTQYF
TRBD1,TRBV5-1,TRBJ1-1,CASSSNRGRNTEAFF
TRBD1,TRBV30,TRBJ1-6,CAWDGTERNSPLHF
-,TRBV10-3,TRBJ2-5,CAISDSVLQETQYF
-,TRBV6-4,TRBJ1-3,CASNGSFSGNTIYF
TRBD1,TRBV19,TRBJ1-5,CASQDRANQPQHF
-,TRBV5-6,TRBJ1-1,CASSSPGPRNTEAFF
-,TRBV6-1,TRBJ2-3,CASTRFTDTQYF
TRBD1,TRBV9,TRBJ1-2,CASSAHQVGRGSDGNYGYTF
-,TRBV5-1,TRBJ2-1,CASSPTGDNSYNEQFF
-,TRBV9,TRBJ1-1,CASSAWTVMNTEAFF
-,TRBV7-9,TRBJ1-4,CASSLGIGNEKLFF
-,TRBV6-5,TRBJ2-2,CASRRGTTLKLFF
-,TRBV19,TRBJ1-2,CASSRGATNYGYTF
-,TRBV7-9,TRBJ1-2,CASSLSSGCTF
TRBD1,TRBV29-1,TRBJ1-1,CSADRVNTEAFF
-,TRBV19,TRBJ1-1,CASRPEVNRLEAFF
-,TRBV10-3,TRBJ1-1,CAISESSAGRAEAFF
TRBD1,TRBV5-1,TRBJ2-7,CASSLEPGQAYEQYF
-,TRBV7-9,TRBJ1-1,CASSPDSTEAFF
-,TRBV29-1,TRBJ1-1,CSVEGRGTEAFF
-,TRBV2,TRBJ1-5,CASSKGPTPLGNQPQHF
-,TRBV5-4,TRBJ2-5,CASSLVTRGETQYF
-,TRBV2,TRBJ2-1,CASSERGTSSYNEQFF
-,TRBV29-1,TRBJ1-1,CSVDQGTNTEAFF
-,TRBV7-2,TRBJ1-6,CASSLRGGSSYNSPLHF